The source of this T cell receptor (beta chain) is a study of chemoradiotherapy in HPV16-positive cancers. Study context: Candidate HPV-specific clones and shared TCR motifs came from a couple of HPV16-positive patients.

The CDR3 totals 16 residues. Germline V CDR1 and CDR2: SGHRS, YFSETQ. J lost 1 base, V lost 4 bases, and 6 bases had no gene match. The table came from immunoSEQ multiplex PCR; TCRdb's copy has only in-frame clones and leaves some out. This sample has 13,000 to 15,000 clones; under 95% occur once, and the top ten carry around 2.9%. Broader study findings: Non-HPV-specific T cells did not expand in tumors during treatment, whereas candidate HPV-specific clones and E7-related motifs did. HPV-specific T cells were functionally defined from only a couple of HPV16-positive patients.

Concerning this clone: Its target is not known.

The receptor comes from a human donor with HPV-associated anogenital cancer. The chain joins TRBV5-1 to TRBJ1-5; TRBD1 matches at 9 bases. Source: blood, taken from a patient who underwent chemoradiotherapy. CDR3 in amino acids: CASSPGTGKSNQPQHF. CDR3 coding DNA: TGCGCCAGCAGCCCCGGGACAGGGAAGAGCAATCAGCCCCAGCATTTT.